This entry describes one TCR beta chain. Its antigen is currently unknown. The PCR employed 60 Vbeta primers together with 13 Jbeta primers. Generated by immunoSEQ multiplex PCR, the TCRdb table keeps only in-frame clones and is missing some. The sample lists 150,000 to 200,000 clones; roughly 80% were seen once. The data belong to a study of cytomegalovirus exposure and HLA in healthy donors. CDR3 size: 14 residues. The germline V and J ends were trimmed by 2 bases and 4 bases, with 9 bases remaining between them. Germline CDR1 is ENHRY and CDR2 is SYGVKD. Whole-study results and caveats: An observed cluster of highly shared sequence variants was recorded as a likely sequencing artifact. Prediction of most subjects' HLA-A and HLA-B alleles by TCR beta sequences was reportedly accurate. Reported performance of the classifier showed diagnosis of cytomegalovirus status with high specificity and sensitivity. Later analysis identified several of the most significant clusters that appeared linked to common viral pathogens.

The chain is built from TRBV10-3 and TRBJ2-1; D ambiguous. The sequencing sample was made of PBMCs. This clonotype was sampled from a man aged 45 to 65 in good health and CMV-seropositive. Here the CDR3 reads CAISELGTYNEQFF. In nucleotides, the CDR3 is TGTGCCATCAGTGAGCTGGGCACATACAATGAGCAGTTCTTC.